This T cell receptor beta chain was documented in a study of cytomegalovirus exposure and HLA in healthy donors (dated by TCRdb to 2016 to 2017). As for the study more broadly: According to an earlier analysis of a few hundred of the donors, about 179 million T cells yielded some 120 million unique TCR beta sequences and 276 Gb of sequence data. The later analysis used no new phenotypic data to find candidate immune exposures, relying instead on TCR beta sequences and their occurrence across donors. The genetic ancestry cluster associated with self-reported Caucasian donors included 81% of the 300 to 450 genotyped donors. Every discovery cohort repertoire had been produced on one sequencing platform. The study profiled the T cell repertoires of about 720 subjects by immunosequencing and related them to cytomegalovirus serostatus. Because of strong linkage in the cohort, five DR-DQ haplotypes were treated as single units for association and clustering. A later genetic analysis took genome-wide SNP genotypes for about three fifths of the roughly 700 donors and used that subset as a discovery cohort. A later analysis re-examined previously published TCR beta repertoires from about 700 donors and added high-resolution HLA genotyping to investigate patterns of TCR occurrence. On average, 235,054 unique TCR beta nucleotide sequences were sequenced per donor among 300 to 500 genotyped donors of the cohort, with roughly 18% of those sequences being non-productive. Besides the first cohort of roughly 660 subjects, a separate validation cohort made up of 120 different subjects was used. The study aimed to test whether cataloging public T cell receptors could reveal signatures of past pathogen exposure. HLA typing covered class I and class II loci at four-digit resolution. Donor age, sex, ethnicity and CMV serostatus were compiled together with the repertoire data. To decide whether each TCR beta V gene segment behaved as functional or pseudogenic, an earlier analysis of approximately 600 of the donors relied on high-throughput TCR beta sequencing. The number of typed donors differed by locus: roughly 620-630 for A, B, C, DRB1 and DQB1; 500 to 550 for DQA1; some 610 for DPA1; and about 450 for DPB1. Approximately 300 gigabases of sequencing data and around 90 million unique TCR sequences made up an early release that covered 500 to 700 HLA-typed donors. The study combined high-throughput TCR immunosequencing, statistical association of individual TCRs with disease status, and machine learning to predict cytomegalovirus infection status. What the study reported, not specific to this receptor: A further reported finding was that TCR beta sequences accurately predicted the HLA-A and HLA-B alleles for most subjects in the first cohort. In a later analysis, most CMV-associated TCR beta chains were found to appear HLA-restricted, with HLA associations seemingly driven largely by CMV exposure. Because HLA typing was unavailable for some donors at each locus, only the typed subset was used in association tests. A few of the identified cytomegalovirus-associated TCR beta chains were confirmed in vitro to be specific for cytomegalovirus antigens. According to a later genetic analysis, donors in an Asian-associated ancestry cluster had fewer N-insertions in productive TCRs than the approximately 690-donor mean. This cohort had only TCR beta chains sequenced, and the lack of alpha or paired-chain data limited which features could be detected. In a later analysis, HLA-associated TCR beta chains were found to be more clonally expanded and to have lower generation probabilities than equally common non-associated chains. In an earlier analysis of more than 450 of the donors, most TCR beta V segments were observed in productive rearrangements about 87% or about 30% of the time, broadly matching IMGT annotations. The authors suggested that the approach could potentially be extended to other disease states and immunological phenotypes. The sequencing pipeline was judged likely to have produced a cluster of highly shared sequence variants as a technical artifact. Because counts were too low, roughly 18 rarely observed V segments, including chromosome 9 orphons, were left out of the earlier analysis of over 550 of the donors. A later analysis reported that several top co-occurrence clusters appeared linked to parvovirus B19, influenza, CMV and Epstein-Barr virus. Correlated functional status among segregating V segments might be attributable to linkage disequilibrium, but an unknown experimental factor could not be ruled out. Roughly uniform sequencing depth across donors was assumed in presence/absence analyses, although this assumption may not hold. Some IMGT-functional V segments, including TRBV6-2 and TRBV6-3, could not be distinguished by the 87-base-pair reads and were therefore excluded. The only immune exposure information available for the cohort was CMV serostatus. V-gene and J-gene trimming of TCR beta chains was associated with a missense DCLRE1C variant in a later genetic analysis, and the association was replicated in an independent cohort. In both the original and validation cohorts, the classifier was reported to diagnose cytomegalovirus status with high specificity and sensitivity. When HLA alleles, especially DR and DQ, strongly co-occurred, TCR associations were difficult to assign to individual alleles. Most TCR sequences were observed very rarely across donors, whereas some public TCRs were present in many individuals. A later analysis found that TCR association rates varied across HLA loci, with DRB1 alleles showing the most associated TCRs and HLA-C alleles the fewest. In the study, about 150 TCR beta chains were listed as associated with cytomegalovirus. A later analysis associated about 18,000 TCR beta sequences with specific HLA alleles at a false discovery rate of 0.05.

The library was built by means of the immunoSEQ multiplex PCR assay. A mixture of 60 forward primers for TCR Vbeta segments and 13 reverse primers for TCR Jbeta segments was used in the multiplex PCR. A multiplex PCR assay on genomic DNA amplified the CDR3 region of rearranged TCR beta genes. On the Illumina HiSeq System, the amplified TCR beta libraries were sequenced as 87-base-pair reads. Under the source paper's analysis protocol: In a later analysis, tens of millions of unique TCR beta chains were counted across the approximately 670 repertoires, and approximately 11 million of these chains were shared by at least two donors. To remove PCR and sequencing errors, raw reads were error-corrected and collapsed into unique sequences using a nearest-neighbor algorithm that merged closely related sequences. V, D and J gene segments were assigned by aligning CDR3 sequences to IMGT reference sequences. For a sequence to be retained, a match of at least six nucleotides was required to both a V gene segment and a J gene segment. A rearrangement counted as productive if the CDR3 had no stop codons and remained in frame with V and J, and every other rearrangement counted as non-productive. Following IMGT convention, CDR3 was defined as the stretch from the second conserved V-encoded cysteine up to the conserved J-encoded phenylalanine. In an earlier analysis of around 600 of the donors, sequences lacking an unambiguous match to a single V gene segment were excluded. In an earlier analysis of approximately 550 of the donors, V segments were called functional above 56.7% productive rearrangements and were called segregating when the between-donor standard deviation exceeded 5%. A statistical classification framework was developed to diagnose cytomegalovirus status using the catalog of TCR beta chain sequences. A later analysis assigned V and J genes by comparing TCR nucleotide sequences with IMGT/GENE-DB human TR gene sequences. Using the TCRdist pipeline, a later analysis assigned CDR3 sequences along with most-parsimonious VDJ recombination scenarios. In a later analysis, every TCR beta chain was defined by the combination of its CDR3 amino acid sequence and its V-gene family, and reads without a unique V-gene family were dropped. In a later analysis, approximately 590 highly shared, low-generation-probability nucleotide sequences were removed to address suspected cross-contamination and a sequencing artifact. In a later analysis, a clonal expansion index for each public chain was calculated from normalized within-repertoire ranks of inferred template counts. In a later analysis, generation probabilities were computed using a VDJ recombination model fitted to out-of-frame rearrangements, and the results were checked against IGoR. Hypergeometric tests were used in a later analysis to score TCR-TCR, TCR-HLA and TCR-CMV co-occurrence, with a repertoire-size bias correction applied to the TCR pairs. A later analysis estimated false discovery rates by permuting HLA or CMV assignments 20 times. In a later analysis, co-occurring TCRs were grouped using DBSCAN, with TCRdist sequence similarity added in when clustering inside HLA-allele-positive subsets. Repertoires with fewer than 30,000 or more than 120,000 public chains, plus five repertoires with anomalous nucleotide sharing, were excluded from co-occurrence clustering. The immuneACCESS repertoire file appears here via TCRdb, limited to in-frame rearrangements. These files lack a portion of the clones; in checked studies, under half of the deficit traces to unresolved V genes, and the cause of the others is not known. For V, J and clone size, that table is used; D and trimming come from the DNA. The sample data list 160,000 or so clones, and 70% to 80% of these were observed just once. The top ten clones comprise around 1.3% of the sample.

The cohort consisted of approximately 690 healthy bone marrow donors. Cohort members were all nominally healthy when sampled, although unrecorded immune exposures were likely present. The donor was CMV seronegative and belonged to the group of over 300 seronegative cohort members. Each donor provided a peripheral blood sample, and peripheral blood mononuclear cells were used for TCR beta sequencing. Genomic DNA was extracted from the blood cell samples with the Qiagen DNeasy Blood Extraction Kit. CDR1 and CDR2 (SGHAT, FQNNGV) derive from the germline V gene. The junction carries 12 bases between V and J, which are trimmed by 1 base and 2 bases respectively. Reading from cysteine to phenylalanine, the CDR3 counts 15 amino acids. Only the CDR3 DNA is retained, 45 bases long and in frame from the first base. Comments on this clone: Its specific antigen is unknown. No qualities accompany the bases; no much larger clone lies one base away.

Sequences were obtained from PBMCs. The receptor was derived from a woman in her forties or fifties in good health and CMV-seronegative. This sequence uses TRBV11-2 and TRBJ2-7, with the D gene uncertain. The CDR3 region reads CASSLGSGLAYEQYF. The nucleotide sequence is given as TGTGCCAGCAGCTTAGGGTCAGGCCTCGCCTACGAGCAGTACTTC.